One sample yielded the 14 T cell receptor beta chains listed below, sequenced in a study of shared clonotypes between healthy human individuals. Generated by immunoSEQ multiplex PCR, the TCRdb table keeps only in-frame clones and is missing some. The sample includes approximately 320,000 clones, around 74% of them seen just once. Sequences were obtained from memory CD4+ T cells sorted from blood. Subset defined: CD45RA-negative fraction. These receptors were taken from a young man in good health.

The chain joins TRBV2 to TRBJ1-2; D uncertain. The CDR3 is 14 amino acids. The germline CDR1 and CDR2 sequences are SNHLY and FYNNEI. V was clipped by 0 bases and J by 5 bases, with 10 bases between them. CDR3 nucleotide sequence: TGTGCCAGCAGTGAAGCGCTTCAAACTTATGGCTACACCTTC. Residues: CASSEALQTYGYTF.

This chain links TRBV9 with TRBJ1-5, with D hard to call. V was shortened by 0 bases and J by 5 bases, with 6 bases between the two germline ends. This CDR3 is 13 amino acids long. Per the germline V gene, CDR1 is SGDLS and CDR2 is YYNGEE. CDR3 residues: CASSVGGHQPQHF. CDR3 nucleotide sequence: TGTGCCAGCAGCGTAGGAGGGCATCAGCCCCAGCATTTT. Variable domain in full (rest from reference TRBV9 and TRBJ1-5): DSGVTQTPKHLITATGQRVTLRCSPRSGDLSVYWYQQSLDQGLQFLIQYYNGEERAKGNILERFSAQQFPDLHSELNLSSLELGDSALYFCASSVGGHQPQHFGDGTRLSIL.

The chain couples TRBV2 to TRBJ2-3; D may be TRBD1 or TRBD2 (5 bases each). Trimming took off 9 bases at V and 2 bases at J, with 18 bases between the two ends. CDR1 is SNHLY, CDR2 FYNNEI, per germline. The length of the CDR3 is 15 residues. The DNA for the CDR3 is TGTGCCAGTGCCCGGGGCCGGGCCGACACAGATACGCAGTATTTT. This gives the protein CASARGRADTDTQYF.

V and J are TRBV9 and TRBJ1-4; weak D call: TRBD1 (5 bases). The CDR3 spans 14 residues. Germline values: CDR1 SGDLS, CDR2 YYNGEE. The V end lost 0 bases, the J end lost 5 bases, and 8 bases lay between the germline ends. The CDR3 reads CASSVDPGNEKLFF. CDR3 coding DNA: TGTGCCAGCAGCGTAGATCCAGGGAATGAAAAACTGTTTTTT.

This chain links TRBV11-3 with TRBJ2-5; no reliable D call. The V end lost 3 bases, the J end lost 2 bases, and 7 bases lay between the germline ends. The CDR3 sequence is 13 residues long. Germline loops: CDR1 SGHNT, CDR2 YENEEA. The CDR3, as DNA: TGTGCCAGCAGCTTGAGGATTCAAGAGACCCAGTACTTC. Its protein is CASSLRIQETQYF.

J is TRBJ2-7 and V is TRBV11-2; the D gene is possibly TRBD2 (6 bases). The V end lost 2 bases, the J end lost 3 bases, and 8 bases lay between the germline ends. Germline V lookup: CDR1 SGHAT, CDR2 FQNNGV. The CDR3 is 13 residues long. Here the CDR3 DNA reads TGTGCCAGCAGCTTATTCGGGGGCTACGAGCAGTACTTC. This gives the protein CASSLFGGYEQYF.

The CDR3 region is CASSRRETQYF. CDR3 nucleotide sequence: TGTGCCAGCAGCCGACGAGAGACCCAGTACTTC. This chain joins TRBV5-6 and TRBJ2-5; D uncertain. Germline CDR1 reads SGHDT; CDR2 reads YYEEEE. The CDR3 spans 11 residues. V gave up 4 bases and J gave up 4 bases, with 5 bases separating them.

The chain couples TRBV18 to TRBJ2-3; D gene ambiguous. V lost 2 bases to trimming and J lost 0 bases, with 12 bases between them. CDR3 length: 16 amino acids. Per the germline V gene, CDR1 is KGHSH and CDR2 is LQKENI. Here the CDR3 reads CASSPRTAESTDTQYF. CDR3 nucleotide sequence: TGTGCCAGCTCACCAAGGACGGCGGAGAGCACAGATACGCAGTATTTT.

This clone has only one observation. This chain joins TRBV6-5 and TRBJ1-2, with TRBD1 identical over 8 bases. CDR1 is MNHEY, CDR2 SVGAGI, per germline. V shed 5 bases and J 2 bases; nucleotides not matched to a gene: 7. This CDR3 is built from 15 residues. The CDR3 protein is CASSLTGQGNYGYTF. CDR3 DNA: TGTGCCAGCAGTCTGACCGGACAGGGCAACTATGGCTACACCTTC.

V usage is TRBV7-2 and J usage is TRBJ1-3; no clear D gene. V was cut by 0 bases and J by 4 bases, with 10 bases left in between. The length of the CDR3 is 15 residues. Germline V gene lookup returns CDR1 SGHTA and CDR2 FQGNSA. Here the CDR3 reads CASSLAGRSGNTIYF. The CDR3 region has the DNA TGTGCCAGCAGCTTAGCAGGCAGATCAGGAAACACCATATATTTT.

DNA for the CDR3: TGTGCCAGCAGTTACCCCCTGAACAATCAGCCCCAGCATTTT. Encoded protein: CASSYPLNNQPQHF. The chain joins TRBV6-6 to TRBJ1-5; unclear D gene. This CDR3 is built from 14 residues. V was clipped by 2 bases and J by 3 bases, with 8 bases between them. Germline CDR1 and CDR2: MNHNY and SVGAGI (reference sequence).

The chain links TRBV9 to TRBJ2-2; the match to TRBD2 covers 13 bases. J gave up 8 bases and V 6 bases, and 10 bases lay outside the gene matches. The germline V gene encodes CDR1 SGDLS and CDR2 YYNGEE. This CDR3 is 16 amino acids long. CDR3 loop: CASTRRTSGSLGELFF. For the CDR3, the DNA is TGTGCCAGCACCCGGAGGACTAGCGGGAGTCTGGGGGAGCTGTTTTTT. The whole variable domain, filled in from reference TRBV9 and TRBJ2-2, reads DSGVTQTPKHLITATGQRVTLRCSPRSGDLSVYWYQQSLDQGLQFLIQYYNGEERAKGNILERFSAQQFPDLHSELNLSSLELGDSALYFCASTRRTSGSLGELFFGEGSRLTVL.

V usage is TRBV18 and J usage is TRBJ2-7; a possible D gene is TRBD1 (5 bases). This CDR3 contains 14 residues. Per the germline V gene, CDR1 is KGHSH and CDR2 is LQKENI. V lost 2 bases and J 2 bases, leaving 10 bases between the germline ends. The CDR3 nucleotides are TGTGCCAGCTCACCATGGGGCAGGACCTACGAGCAGTACTTC. It is translated as CASSPWGRTYEQYF.

This chain uses TRBV7-9 with TRBJ2-7, with 8 bases that match TRBD2. Germline CDR1 is SEHNR and CDR2 is FQNEAQ (reference sequence). The V gene end was trimmed by 5 bases and the J gene end by 5 bases; junction bases not matched to a gene: 8. This CDR3 is 14 amino acids long. The CDR3 spells CASSPLAGIDEQYF. The CDR3 nucleotides read TGTGCCAGCAGCCCTCTAGCGGGCATCGACGAGCAGTACTTC. The complete variable domain, with remaining parts taken from reference TRBV7-9 and TRBJ2-7, reads DTGVSQNPRHKITKRGQNVTFRCDPISEHNRLYWYRQTLGQGPEFLTYFQNEAQLEKSRLLSDRFSAERPKGSFSTLEIQRTEQGDSAMYLCASSPLAGIDEQYFGPGTRLTVT.